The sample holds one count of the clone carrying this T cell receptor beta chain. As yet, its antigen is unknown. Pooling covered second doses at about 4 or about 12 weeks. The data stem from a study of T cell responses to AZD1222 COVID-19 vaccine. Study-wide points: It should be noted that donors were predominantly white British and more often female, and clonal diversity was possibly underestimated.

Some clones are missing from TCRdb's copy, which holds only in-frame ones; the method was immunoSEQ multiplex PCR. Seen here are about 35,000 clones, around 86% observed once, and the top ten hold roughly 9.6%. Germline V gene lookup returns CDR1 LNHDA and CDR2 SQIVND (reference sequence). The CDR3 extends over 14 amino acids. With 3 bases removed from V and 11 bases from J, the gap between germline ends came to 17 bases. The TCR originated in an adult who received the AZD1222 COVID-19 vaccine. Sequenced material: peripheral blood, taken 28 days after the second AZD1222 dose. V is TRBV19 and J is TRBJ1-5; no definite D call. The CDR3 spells CASSITSTGYSQHF. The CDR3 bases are TGTGCCAGTAGTATTACGTCAACCGGGTATTCCCAGCATTTT.